The 7 T cell receptor beta chains reported below all come from one sample, sequenced in a study of technical replicates of blood from a handful of donors. TCRdb keeps only in-frame clones here, not all; method: immunoSEQ multiplex PCR. The data hold over 85,000 clones, with about 95% observed a single time. Sequencing used T cells isolated from PBMCs. The source is a human donor in good health.

The gene calls are TRBV27 and TRBJ2-1; tentative D call: TRBD2 (6 bases). The CDR3 length is 17 residues. The V end was cut by 5 bases, the J end by 6 bases, with 23 bases between. Germline CDR1 is MNHEY and CDR2 is SMNVEV (reference sequence). The CDR3 sequence: CASSPYLTGLAANEQFF. The CDR3 region has the DNA TGTGCCAGCAGTCCATATTTGACGGGACTTGCAGCCAATGAGCAGTTCTTC.

The chain is built from TRBV7-3 and TRBJ2-1, with 12 bases lining up with TRBD2. This CDR3 contains 14 residues. From germline, CDR1 is SGHTA and CDR2 FQGTGA. Germline trimming cut 5 bases from V and 7 bases from J; bases unmatched to any gene: 3. The CDR3 region has the DNA TGTGCCAGCAGCAACGGACTAGCGGGAAATGAGCAGTTCTTC. Translating gives CASSNGLAGNEQFF.

The chain uses TRBV2 and TRBJ1-2; maybe TRBD1 (5 bases). Per the germline V gene, CDR1 is SNHLY and CDR2 is FYNNEI. V was shortened by 5 bases and J by 3 bases, with 7 bases between the two germline ends. The CDR3 contains 12 residues. The CDR3 region has the DNA TGTGCCAGCAGTATACAGGACTATGGCTACACCTTC. It yields the protein CASSIQDYGYTF.

This chain uses TRBV11-2 with TRBJ2-7; a weak D match, TRBD2 (5 bases). The germline CDR1 and CDR2 sequences are SGHAT and FQNNGV. With 7 bases removed from V and 2 bases from J, the gap between germline ends came to 18 bases. The CDR3 length is 15 residues. The CDR3 DNA reads TGTGCCAGCACTGTCTCGAGAGGGCCCGCCTACGAGCAGTACTTC. Amino acids: CASTVSRGPAYEQYF.

The chain uses TRBV9 and TRBJ2-7, with a tentative D call TRBD2 (6 bases). The CDR3 consists of 15 residues. V lost 0 bases, J lost 2 bases, and 12 bases lay in between. The germline V gene has CDR1 SGDLS and CDR2 YYNGEE. In DNA, the CDR3 is TGTGCCAGCAGCGTAGCGGGAGCGGTCACCTACGAGCAGTACTTC. Translated: CASSVAGAVTYEQYF.

This chain links TRBV6-4 with TRBJ2-1, with TRBD2 matching 14 bases. CDR1 and CDR2 from the germline V gene are MRHNA and SNTAGT. The CDR3 has 15 amino acids. V dropped 4 bases and J dropped 6; count of bases not matched to a gene: 2. The CDR3 reads CASSAGTSGSNEQFF. The CDR3 coding sequence is TGTGCCAGCAGTGCCGGGACTAGCGGGAGCAATGAGCAGTTCTTC.

This rearrangement joins TRBV6-5 to TRBJ2-1, with TRBD1 matching 11 bases. Germline V CDR1 and CDR2: MNHEY, SVGAGI. V dropped 10 bases and J dropped 3; count of bases not matched to a gene: 5. This CDR3 has 14 amino acids. The CDR3 spells CAIRGTGGYNEQFF. The CDR3 region has the DNA TGTGCCATCCGGGGGACAGGGGGCTACAATGAGCAGTTCTTC.